In this sample, the clone carrying this T cell receptor beta chain turned up a few times. Antigen unknown. The entirety of the isolated RNA underwent reverse transcription, so expressed TCRB transcripts were sequenced. The table came from immunoSEQ multiplex PCR; TCRdb's copy has only in-frame clones and leaves some out. The sample carries 110,000 to 150,000 clones, roughly a tenth recorded once. The source of the sample is a study of beta chain features in type 1 diabetes. Turning to the study itself: Cell yields, age and gender were similar between patients and healthy donors.

The germline V gene encodes CDR1 SNHLY and CDR2 FYNNEI. This CDR3 region has 14 residues. The ends were cut back, 1 base at V and 5 bases at J, with 8 bases in the middle. Study-level results: TCRB CDR3s from Type 1 diabetes patients were moderately but significantly shorter in all four CD4+ subsets. The naive, central memory and Treg TCRB repertoires of patients appeared to be more similar to one another than those of healthy donors.

What was sequenced was central memory CD4+ T cells from blood. The clonotype originates from a man between 18 and 35 years old in good health. The chain combines TRBV2 with TRBJ2-2, with D unresolved. CDR3 sequence (DNA): TGTGCCAGCAGTGAAGGGAGTTGGACCGGGGAGCTGTTTTTT. It is translated as CASSEGSWTGELFF.